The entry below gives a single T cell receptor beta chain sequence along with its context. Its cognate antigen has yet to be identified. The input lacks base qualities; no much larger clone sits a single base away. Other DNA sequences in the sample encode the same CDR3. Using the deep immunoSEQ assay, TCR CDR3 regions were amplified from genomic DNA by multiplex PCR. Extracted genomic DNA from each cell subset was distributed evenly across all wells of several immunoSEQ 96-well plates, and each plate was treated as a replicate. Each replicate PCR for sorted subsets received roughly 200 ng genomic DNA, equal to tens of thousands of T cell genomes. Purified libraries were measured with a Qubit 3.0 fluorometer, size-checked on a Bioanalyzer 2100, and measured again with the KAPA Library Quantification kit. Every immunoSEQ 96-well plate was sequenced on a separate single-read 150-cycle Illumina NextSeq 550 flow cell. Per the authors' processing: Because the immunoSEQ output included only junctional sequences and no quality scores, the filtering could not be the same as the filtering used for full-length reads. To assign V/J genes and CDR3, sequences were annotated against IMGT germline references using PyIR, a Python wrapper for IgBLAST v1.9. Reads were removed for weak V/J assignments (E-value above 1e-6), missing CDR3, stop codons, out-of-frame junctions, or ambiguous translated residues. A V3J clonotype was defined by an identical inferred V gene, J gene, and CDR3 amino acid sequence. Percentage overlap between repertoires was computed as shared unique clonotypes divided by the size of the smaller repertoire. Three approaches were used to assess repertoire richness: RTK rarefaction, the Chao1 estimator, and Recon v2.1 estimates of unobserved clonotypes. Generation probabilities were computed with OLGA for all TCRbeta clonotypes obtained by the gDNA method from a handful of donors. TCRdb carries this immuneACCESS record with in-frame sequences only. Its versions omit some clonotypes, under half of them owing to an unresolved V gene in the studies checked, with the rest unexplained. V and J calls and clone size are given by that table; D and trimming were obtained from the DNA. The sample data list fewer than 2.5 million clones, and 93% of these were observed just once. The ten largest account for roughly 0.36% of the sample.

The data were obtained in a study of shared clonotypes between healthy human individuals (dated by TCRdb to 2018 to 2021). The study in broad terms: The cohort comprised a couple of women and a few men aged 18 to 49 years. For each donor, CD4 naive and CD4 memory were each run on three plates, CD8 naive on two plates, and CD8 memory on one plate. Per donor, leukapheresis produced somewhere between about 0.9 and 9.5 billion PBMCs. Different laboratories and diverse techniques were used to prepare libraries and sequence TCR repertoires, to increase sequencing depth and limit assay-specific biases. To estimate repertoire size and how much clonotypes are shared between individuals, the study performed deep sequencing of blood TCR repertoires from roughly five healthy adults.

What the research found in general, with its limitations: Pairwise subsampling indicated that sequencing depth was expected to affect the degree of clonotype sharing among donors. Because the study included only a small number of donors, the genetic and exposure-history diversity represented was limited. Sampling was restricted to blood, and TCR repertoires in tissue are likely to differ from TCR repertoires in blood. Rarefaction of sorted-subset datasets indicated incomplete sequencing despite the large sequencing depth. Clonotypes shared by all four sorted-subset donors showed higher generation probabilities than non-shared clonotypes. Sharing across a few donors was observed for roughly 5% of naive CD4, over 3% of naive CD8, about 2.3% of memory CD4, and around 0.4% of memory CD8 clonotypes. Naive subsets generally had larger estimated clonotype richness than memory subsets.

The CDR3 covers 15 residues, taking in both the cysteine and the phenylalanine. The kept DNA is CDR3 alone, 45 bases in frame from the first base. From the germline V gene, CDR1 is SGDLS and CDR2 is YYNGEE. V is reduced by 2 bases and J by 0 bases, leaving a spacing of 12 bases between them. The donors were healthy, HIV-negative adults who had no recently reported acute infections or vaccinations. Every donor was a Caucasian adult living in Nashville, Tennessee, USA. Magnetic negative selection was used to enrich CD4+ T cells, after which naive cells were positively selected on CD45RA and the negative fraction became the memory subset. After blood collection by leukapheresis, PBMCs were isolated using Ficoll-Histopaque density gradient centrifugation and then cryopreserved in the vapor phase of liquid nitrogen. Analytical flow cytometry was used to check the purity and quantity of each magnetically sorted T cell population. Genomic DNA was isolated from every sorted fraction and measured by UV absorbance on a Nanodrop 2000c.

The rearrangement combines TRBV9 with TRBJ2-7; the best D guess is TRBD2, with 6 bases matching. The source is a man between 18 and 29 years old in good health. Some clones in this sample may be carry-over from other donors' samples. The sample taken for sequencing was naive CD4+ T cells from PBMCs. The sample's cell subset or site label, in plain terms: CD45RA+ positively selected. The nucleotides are TGTGCCAGCAGCGTTGCCCCCGGGAGCTCCTACGAGCAGTACTTC. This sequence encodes CASSVAPGSSYEQYF.